This T cell receptor (beta chain) appears in the sequencing data of a study of response to subunit inactivated influenza vaccine. V gave up 4 bases and J gave up 5 bases, with 14 bases separating them. The CDR3 runs to 14 residues. A single record per CDR3 protein comes from TCRdb applying MiXCR to the RT-PCR reads. The sample includes 500,000 to 600,000 distinct CDR3 sequences, 10% to 15% seen only once; the top ten take over 10%. The rearrangement links TRBV12-3 or TRBV12-4 to TRBJ2-5; D remains ambiguous. The receptor was isolated from a man between 45 and 60 years old who received an inactivated influenza vaccine. The input for sequencing was PBMCs from blood, taken roughly 48 days after vaccination. As DNA, the CDR3 is TGTGCCAGCAGTTCCCGTAGGTTACGGGAGACCCAGTACTTC. This encodes CASSSRRLRETQYF.